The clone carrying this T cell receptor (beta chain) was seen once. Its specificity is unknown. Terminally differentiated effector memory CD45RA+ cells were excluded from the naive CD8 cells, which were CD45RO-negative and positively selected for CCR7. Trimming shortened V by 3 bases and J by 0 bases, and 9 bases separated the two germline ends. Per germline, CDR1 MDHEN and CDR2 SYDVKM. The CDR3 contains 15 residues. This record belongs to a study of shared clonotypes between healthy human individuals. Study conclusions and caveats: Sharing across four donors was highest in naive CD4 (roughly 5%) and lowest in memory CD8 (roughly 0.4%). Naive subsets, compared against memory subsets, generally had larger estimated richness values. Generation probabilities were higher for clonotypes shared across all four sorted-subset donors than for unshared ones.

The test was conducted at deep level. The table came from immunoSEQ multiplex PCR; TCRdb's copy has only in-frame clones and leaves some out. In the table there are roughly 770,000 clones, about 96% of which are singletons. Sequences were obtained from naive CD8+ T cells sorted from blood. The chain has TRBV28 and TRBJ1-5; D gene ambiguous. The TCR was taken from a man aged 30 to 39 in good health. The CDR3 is CASSFYGVSNQPQHF. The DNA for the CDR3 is TGTGCCAGCAGTTTTTATGGGGTTAGCAATCAGCCCCAGCATTTT. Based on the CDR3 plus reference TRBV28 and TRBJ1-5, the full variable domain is DVKVTQSSRYLVKRTGEKVFLECVQDMDHENMFWYRQDPGLGLRLIYFSYDVKMKEKGDIPEGYSVSREKKERFSLILESASTNQTSMYLCASSFYGVSNQPQHFGDGTRLSIL.